These T cell receptor beta chains were read from a single sample in a study of T cells in Graves' hyperthyroidism and ophthalmopathy. One entry per CDR3 protein results from TCRdb running MiXCR on the multiplex PCR reads. Altogether roughly 570,000 distinct CDR3 sequences are present, around 42% being singletons, with the ten largest covering around 7.7%. Sequences were obtained from peripheral blood or thyroid tissue (not recorded which). The receptors stem from a young woman with Graves' hyperthyroidism. The CDR3 runs from the conserved cysteine through the conserved F or W. D genes are given only for firm matches. Clone size, where shown, is once, few, many, or a class for clones that have expanded.

D gene: NA; V gene: TRBV7-2; clone size: many; J gene: TRBJ1-5; CDR3 protein: CASSLGPILGNQPQHF; CDR3 DNA: TGTGCCAGCAGCTTAGGACCTATTCTCGGCAATCAGCCCCAGCATTTT
D gene: NA; V gene: TRBV15; clone size: NA; J gene: TRBJ1-2; CDR3 protein: CAASSYTDSAYGYTF; CDR3 DNA: TGTGCCGCCAGCAGTTACACGGACAGCGCCTATGGCTACACCTTC
D gene: NA; V gene: TRBV15; clone size: once; J gene: TRBJ1-2; CDR3 protein: CATSSKRTGGYGYTF; CDR3 DNA: TGTGCCACCAGCAGCAAGCGGACGGGAGGGTATGGCTACACCTTC
D gene: TRBD1; V gene: TRBV11-3; clone size: many; J gene: TRBJ1-6; CDR3 protein: CASAGTAVSPLHF; CDR3 DNA: TGTGCCAGTGCCGGGACAGCTGTTTCACCCCTCCACTTT
D gene: NA; V gene: TRBV6-2/TRBV6-3; clone size: many; J gene: TRBJ1-1; CDR3 protein: CASSSVMNTEAFF; CDR3 DNA: TGTGCCAGCAGCTCGGTCATGAACACTGAAGCTTTCTTT
D gene: NA; V gene: TRBV20-1; clone size: NA; J gene: TRBJ2-7; CDR3 protein: CSASSPTNTYEQYF; CDR3 DNA: TGCAGTGCCAGCTCACCAACAAACACCTACGAGCAGTACTTC
D gene: NA; V gene: TRBV29-1; clone size: NA; J gene: TRBJ2-6; CDR3 protein: CSARRDNVLTF; CDR3 DNA: TGCAGCGCTCGTAGGGACAACGTCCTGACTTTC
D gene: TRBD1; V gene: TRBV11-1; clone size: NA; J gene: TRBJ2-7; CDR3 protein: CASSLEGTGGVDEQYF; CDR3 DNA: TGTGCCAGCAGCTTAGAAGGGACAGGGGGCGTCGACGAGCAGTACTTC
D gene: TRBD1; V gene: TRBV2; clone size: NA; J gene: TRBJ2-1; CDR3 protein: CASSGSDRAYNEQFF; CDR3 DNA: TGTGCCAGCAGTGGGTCGGACAGGGCCTACAATGAGCAGTTCTTC
D gene: NA; V gene: TRBV29-1; clone size: many; J gene: TRBJ2-7; CDR3 protein: CSVERNGYEQYF; CDR3 DNA: TGCAGCGTTGAACGCAACGGCTACGAGCAGTACTTC
D gene: NA; V gene: TRBV6-6; clone size: many; J gene: TRBJ1-2; CDR3 protein: CASRGGFGYTF; CDR3 DNA: TGTGCCAGCAGGGGAGGGTTTGGCTACACCTTC
D gene: TRBD1; V gene: TRBV12-3/TRBV12-4; clone size: many; J gene: TRBJ2-6; CDR3 protein: CASTPDRRGANVLTF; CDR3 DNA: TGTGCCAGCACCCCGGACAGGCGCGGGGCCAACGTCCTGACTTTC
D gene: TRBD1; V gene: TRBV7-2; clone size: many; J gene: TRBJ2-2; CDR3 protein: CASSLGGQGATGELFF; CDR3 DNA: TGTGCCAGCAGCCTGGGGGGACAGGGGGCGACCGGGGAGCTGTTTTTT
D gene: TRBD1; V gene: TRBV10-3; clone size: NA; J gene: TRBJ2-7; CDR3 protein: CASSELSGTGNEQYF; CDR3 DNA: TGTGCCAGCAGTGAACTTTCCGGGACAGGGAACGAGCAGTACTTC
D gene: TRBD2; V gene: TRBV7-9; clone size: NA; J gene: TRBJ2-1; CDR3 protein: CASSLGLAVNEQFF; CDR3 DNA: TGTGCCAGCAGCTTGGGACTAGCGGTGAATGAGCAGTTCTTC
D gene: TRBD1; V gene: TRBV5-1; clone size: NA; J gene: TRBJ1-4; CDR3 protein: CASSFTGGVANEKLFF; CDR3 DNA: TGCGCCAGCAGCTTCACAGGGGGTGTTGCTAATGAAAAACTGTTTTTT
D gene: TRBD2; V gene: TRBV27; clone size: few; J gene: TRBJ2-7; CDR3 protein: CASRASGKAYEQYF; CDR3 DNA: TGTGCCAGCAGGGCTAGCGGGAAAGCCTACGAGCAGTACTTC
D gene: TRBD2; V gene: TRBV20-1; clone size: NA; J gene: TRBJ2-3; CDR3 protein: CSAHLSGTSTDTQYF; CDR3 DNA: TGCAGTGCTCACCTTAGCGGGACTAGCACAGATACGCAGTATTTT
D gene: TRBD1; V gene: TRBV7-9; clone size: NA; J gene: TRBJ2-3; CDR3 protein: CASYDRGGTDTQYF; CDR3 DNA: TGTGCCAGCTACGACAGGGGAGGAACAGATACGCAGTATTTT
D gene: TRBD2; V gene: TRBV20-1; clone size: many; J gene: TRBJ2-7; CDR3 protein: CSARIGRALSYEQYF; CDR3 DNA: TGCAGTGCTAGGATAGGGAGGGCCCTCTCCTACGAGCAGTACTTC
D gene: NA; V gene: TRBV24-1; clone size: NA; J gene: TRBJ1-2; CDR3 protein: CATSDPSPSGYTF; CDR3 DNA: TGTGCCACCAGTGACCCCTCCCCTAGCGGATACACCTTC
D gene: NA; V gene: TRBV20-1; clone size: once; J gene: TRBJ1-5; CDR3 protein: CSASSDRPSNQPQHF; CDR3 DNA: TGCAGTGCTTCGTCCGACAGGCCAAGCAATCAGCCCCAGCATTTT